The 3 T cell receptor beta chains reported below all come from one sample, sequenced in a study of molecular identifiers for immune sequencing clone quantification. In TCRdb, the PCR reads were re-called with MiXCR into one record per CDR3 protein. This table has some 680,000 distinct CDR3 sequences, about 25% appearing once. Sequenced material: naive CD8+ T cells from blood, with Jurkat cell RNA spiked in. Subset noted: FACS-sorted CD8+CD4-CCR7+CD45RA+ naive T cells. All receptors derive from a human donor in good health. Some libraries in this study had Jurkat cell RNA spiked in.

This clonotype appeared a few times. The chain carries TRBV11-3 and TRBJ2-1; a weak D match, TRBD2 (5 bases). The CDR3 is 13 amino acids. Germline V gives CDR1 SGHNT, CDR2 YENEEA. Trimming took off 5 bases at V and 9 bases at J, with 14 bases between the two ends. The CDR3 DNA is TGTGCCAGCAGCCCTGCTGAGGGCGCTGAGCAGTTCTTC. Translated, it gives CASSPAEGAEQFF.

This clonotype was observed many times. This chain joins TRBV7-9 and TRBJ1-5, with TRBD1 as a possible D gene (5 bases). The germline CDR1 and CDR2 sequences are SEHNR and FQNEAQ (reference sequence). The V end lost 2 bases, the J end lost 6 bases, and 5 bases lay between the germline ends. The CDR3 totals 12 residues. CDR3 nucleotide sequence: TGTGCCAGCAGCTTACAGGGTCAGCCCCAGCATTTT. Translated, it gives CASSLQGQPQHF.

The chain links TRBV5-1 to TRBJ1-2, with 8 bases aligning to TRBD1. CDR3 length equals 16 residues. Germline CDR1 reads SGHRS; CDR2 reads YFSETQ. The junction had 7 bases not matched to a gene; V was cut back by 0 bases and J by 3 bases. The CDR3 spells CASSLAGQGTYYGYTF. The CDR3 nucleotides read TGCGCCAGCAGCTTGGCCGGACAGGGAACGTACTATGGCTACACCTTC.